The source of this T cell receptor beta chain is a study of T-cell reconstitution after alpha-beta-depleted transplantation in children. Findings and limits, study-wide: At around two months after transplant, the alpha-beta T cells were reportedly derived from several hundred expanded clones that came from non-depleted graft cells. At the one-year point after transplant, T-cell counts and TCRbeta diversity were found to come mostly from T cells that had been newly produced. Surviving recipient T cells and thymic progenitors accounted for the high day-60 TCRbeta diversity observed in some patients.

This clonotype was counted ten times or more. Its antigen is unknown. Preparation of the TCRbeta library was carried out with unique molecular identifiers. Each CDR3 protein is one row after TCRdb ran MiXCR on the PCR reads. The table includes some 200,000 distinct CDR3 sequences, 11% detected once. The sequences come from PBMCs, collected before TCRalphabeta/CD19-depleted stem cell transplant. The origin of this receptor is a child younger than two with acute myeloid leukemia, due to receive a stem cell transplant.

The CDR3 DNA is TGCGCCAGCAGCTTGGGAGGCCCTTCGAACACCGGGGAGCTGTTTTTT. Its translation is CASSLGGPSNTGELFF. V gene TRBV5-1 combines with J gene TRBJ2-2; D is undetermined. The germline CDR1 and CDR2 sequences are SGHRS and YFSETQ. The CDR3 is 16 amino acids. V dropped 0 bases and J dropped 0 bases, with 9 bases sitting between them.